Described below is a single TCR beta chain sequence and its context. The antigen is undetermined. This sample is drawn from a study of T cell responses to AZD1222 COVID-19 vaccine. From germline, CDR1 is MGHRA and CDR2 YSYEKL. The CDR3 has 15 residues. J was trimmed by 4 bases and V by 4 bases; bases with no gene match: 2. TCRdb's copy holds only in-frame clones and misses some; the assay was immunoSEQ multiplex PCR. The table includes some 120,000 clones, 80% to 95% detected once. Study-level results: In all cases, repertoires were sampled only after the peak T cell response. Spike was spanned by vaccine-associated CD4 TCRs, which were dominant at 160-218 and 743-854.

The chain employs TRBV4-1 and TRBJ2-3, with 13 nucleotides matching TRBD2. The sequences come from peripheral blood, collected on day 0 of AZD1222 vaccination. This TCR was recovered from an adult in good health. In DNA, the CDR3 is TGCGCCAGCAGCCCGGGACTAGCGGGACCAGATACGCAGTATTTT. It translates to CASSPGLAGPDTQYF.